This passage covers 25 T cell receptor beta chains from one sample sequenced in a study of T cells in Graves' hyperthyroidism and ophthalmopathy. RNA transcripts served as the template for amplifying TCR beta CDR3 regions. Researchers ran a first-round RT-PCR on the TCR CDR3 using the HTBI primer set. TCRdb re-derived calls from the multiplex PCR reads in MiXCR, one entry per CDR3 protein. The sample has more than 500,000 distinct CDR3 sequences; around 46% are singletons. The specimen sequenced was peripheral blood or thyroid tissue (not recorded which). The receptors shown here come from an adult woman with Graves' disease, either hyperthyroidism or ophthalmopathy (not recorded which).

This clonotype was counted ten times or more. The chain is built from TRBV12-3 or TRBV12-4 and TRBJ2-5; tentatively, D is TRBD1 (7 bases). Trimming removed 3 bases at V and 5 bases at J, with 13 bases between. The CDR3 extends over 14 amino acids. The CDR3 loop reads CASSFKTGRETQYF. CDR3 bases: TGTGCCAGCAGTTTTAAGACAGGGAGGGAGACCCAGTACTTC.

This clonotype was detected only once. One junction end does not reproduce the germline sequence, and a read error may be involved. The V gene is TRBV4-1, the J gene TRBJ2-3; 7 bases align to TRBD2. This CDR3 comprises 12 residues. Germline V gene lookup returns CDR1 MGHRA and CDR2 YSYEKL. DNA of the CDR3: TGTGCCAGCAGCTGGGGGGGGGATACGCAGTATTTT. Translation gives CASSWGGDTQYF.

The chain carries TRBV10-1 and TRBJ1-1; D might be TRBD1 (5 bases). The CDR3 length is 13 residues. Germline-derived CDR1 and CDR2 are WNHNN and SYGVQD (reference sequence). Trimming removed 1 base at V and 4 bases at J, with 7 bases between. CDR3 region: CASSEFQGTEAFF. CDR3 coding DNA: TGCGCCAGCAGTGAGTTTCAGGGCACTGAAGCTTTCTTT.

Many counts were recorded for this clonotype. The rearrangement links TRBV20-1 to TRBJ1-2, with 9 positions matching TRBD1. The V segment lost 6 bases and the J segment 5 bases; nucleotides outside the gene matches: 10. This CDR3 has 14 amino acids. In germline, CDR1 is DFQATT, CDR2 SNEGSKA (reference sequence). The CDR3 nucleotides read TGCAGTGCGGAGGGGACAGGGATTCTGTATGGCTACACCTTC. Translation: CSAEGTGILYGYTF.

This chain connects TRBV28 to TRBJ2-7; 8 bases map to TRBD1. The V and J ends lost 5 bases and 2 bases, in that order; junction bases with no gene match: 5. This CDR3 contains 14 residues. The germline V gene has CDR1 MDHEN and CDR2 SYDVKM. The CDR3 loop reads CASSPQGAAYEQYF. In DNA, the CDR3 is TGTGCCAGCAGTCCTCAGGGGGCTGCCTACGAGCAGTACTTC.

This clonotype was counted at least ten times. The J gene is TRBJ1-5, the V gene TRBV10-3; a weak D match, TRBD1 (6 bases). The V end lost 4 bases, the J end lost 4 bases, and 11 bases lay between the germline ends. CDR1 is ENHRY, CDR2 SYGVKD, per germline. The CDR3 consists of 14 residues. CDR3 DNA: TGTGCCATCAGTGGGAAGGACAGAAATCAGCCCCAGCATTTT. Translated, it gives CAISGKDRNQPQHF.

This chain links TRBV2 with TRBJ1-3; D call uncertain. The CDR3 length is 12 residues. Deletions cut 6 bases from V and 8 bases from J, with 11 bases between. Germline CDR1 and CDR2: SNHLY and FYNNEI. The CDR3 DNA follows: TGTGCCAGCAGCCCGGCCGGGGACACCATATATTTT. This sequence encodes CASSPAGDTIYF.

This clonotype has a count of ten or more. CDR3 residues: CAISGVGAETQYF. DNA of the CDR3: TGTGCCATCAGTGGGGTGGGAGCGGAGACCCAGTACTTC. The V call is TRBV10-3, the J call TRBJ2-5, with a weak D call TRBD2 (5 bases). CDR1 ENHRY and CDR2 SYGVKD come from the germline V gene. The CDR3 runs to 13 residues. The V and J ends lost 4 bases and 5 bases respectively, with 11 bases between them.

This clonotype was picked up many times. The rearrangement links TRBV4-1 to TRBJ1-1, with D unresolved. CDR1 is MGHRA, CDR2 YSYEKL, per germline. This CDR3 comprises 15 residues. The V gene lost 1 base and the J gene lost 2 bases, with 11 bases spanning the gap. The CDR3 coding sequence is TGCGCCAGCAGCCAAGCGGCGGTAACAAACACTGAAGCTTTCTTT. Translation gives CASSQAAVTNTEAFF.

The CDR3 coding sequence is TGTGCCAGCAGCGGATCCCGGGACGGGGGACAGCCCCAGCATTTT. Translating it yields CASSGSRDGGQPQHF. This chain uses TRBV9 with TRBJ1-5; possibly TRBD1 for D (5 bases). Germline lookup yields CDR1 SGDLS and CDR2 YYNGEE. The CDR3 extends over 15 amino acids. V gave up 3 bases and J gave up 7 bases, with 17 bases separating them.

This clonotype was recorded many times. The chain joins TRBV6-6 to TRBJ2-7; TRBD2 aligns across 7 bases. The CDR3 length is 13 residues. Trimming took 2 bases from V and 9 from J; bases not matched to a gene: 7. Germline V CDR1 and CDR2: MNHNY, SVGAGI (reference sequence). CDR3 loop: CASSYRGDPGQYF. In DNA form, the CDR3 reads TGTGCCAGCAGTTACCGGGGGGACCCCGGGCAGTACTTC.

This clonotype has only a few counts. The rearrangement links TRBV2 to TRBJ2-7, with 11 positions matching TRBD2. Losses at the gene ends were 6 bases for V and 3 bases for J; bases not matched to a gene: 7. CDR1 is SNHLY, CDR2 FYNNEI, per germline. The CDR3 spans 15 residues. The CDR3 is CASRTLAGGSYEQYF. Here the CDR3 DNA reads TGTGCCAGCAGGACATTAGCGGGGGGGAGCTACGAGCAGTACTTC.

This clonotype was picked up many times. The chain is built from TRBV5-1 and TRBJ2-7, with a possible D match to TRBD1 (6 bases). The CDR3 covers 14 residues. Germline values: CDR1 SGHRS, CDR2 YFSETQ. The V end lost 4 bases, the J end lost 3 bases, and 14 bases lay between the germline ends. The CDR3 coding sequence is TGCGCCAGCAGCACACAGGGACCACGCTACGAGCAGTACTTC. Translating it yields CASSTQGPRYEQYF.

Concerning this clonotype itself: Its ends do not fully match the called genes, so a read error is possible. This chain links TRBV12-3 or TRBV12-4 with TRBJ1-1; a weak D match, TRBD1 (6 bases). The length of the CDR3 is 14 residues. In DNA, the CDR3 is TGTGCCACCAGTGACACGACAGGGAACACTGAAGCTTTCTTT. This sequence encodes CATSDTTGNTEAFF.

The rearrangement joins TRBV20-1 to TRBJ1-2; 10 nucleotides align to TRBD1. The germline CDR1 and CDR2 sequences are DFQATT and SNEGSKA (reference sequence). The CDR3 sequence is 14 residues long. With V trimmed by 4 bases and J by 3 bases, 5 bases remained unmatched. CDR3 nucleotides: TGCAGTGCTATATGGGACAGGGGCGACTATGGCTACACCTTC. The encoded protein is CSAIWDRGDYGYTF.

This clonotype was detected ten times or more. The genes are TRBV5-8 and TRBJ2-7; D is possibly TRBD1 (6 bases). The V gene lost 4 bases and the J gene lost 3 bases, with 8 bases spanning the gap. The CDR3 runs 12 residues. The germline CDR1 and CDR2 sequences are SGHTS and YDEGEE. The CDR3 DNA reads TGTGCCAGCAGCGGGGGCAGCTACGAGCAGTACTTC. It specifies CASSGGSYEQYF.

Regarding this clonotype: No conserved phenylalanine or tryptophan is present at the end of the CDR3, so a read error is the likely explanation. This chain links TRBV29-1 with TRBJ2-5; possibly TRBD1 or TRBD2 for D (5 bases each). The CDR3 extends over 15 amino acids. Trimming shortened V by 3 bases and J by 4 bases, and 18 bases separated the two germline ends. Germline V lookup: CDR1 SQVTM, CDR2 ANQGSEA. The CDR3 spells CSVEDHRGGGETQYV. The CDR3 DNA reads TGCAGCGTTGAGGATCATCGGGGCGGAGGAGAGACCCAGTACGTC.

This clonotype was seen a single time. This chain links TRBV20-1 with TRBJ2-5; D is perhaps TRBD1 (6 bases). V shed 6 bases and J shed 4 bases, with 18 bases lying between them. CDR3 length: 14 residues. Germline V CDR1 and CDR2: DFQATT, SNEGSKA (reference sequence). CDR3 sequence reads: CSASRDKAGETQYF. The CDR3 region has the DNA TGCAGTGCGAGCCGGGACAAGGCAGGAGAGACCCAGTACTTC.

The chain carries TRBV12-3 or TRBV12-4 and TRBJ1-2; 7 nucleotides agree with TRBD1. J was trimmed by 8 bases and V by 5 bases; bases with no gene match: 8. This CDR3 has 13 amino acids. The CDR3 loop is CASSQGGVRGYTF. CDR3 sequence (DNA): TGTGCCAGCAGTCAGGGGGGGGTGCGCGGCTACACCTTC.

The chain is built from TRBV14 and TRBJ2-7, with 9 bases matching TRBD1. The CDR3 loop spans 16 amino acids. V lost 3 bases and J lost 2; bases outside the gene matches: 8. Germline assignment: CDR1 SGHDN and CDR2 FVKESK. This CDR3 is CASSQRPGQGTYEQYF. DNA of the CDR3: TGTGCCAGCAGCCAGAGGCCGGGACAGGGTACCTACGAGCAGTACTTC.

For this clonotype: Because the CDR3's place on the DNA is in doubt, the DNA is left out and the CDR3 is given as listed by TCRdb. The CDR3 sequence: CASSFYICSASLLETQYF. The chain carries TRBV7-2 and TRBJ2-5; TRBD2, the table's D call, lacks a check against the DNA. The CDR3 contains 18 residues when both ends are counted. Germline CDR1 SGHTA, CDR2 FQGNSA.

This chain links TRBV2 with TRBJ1-2, with D unclear. The germline gives CDR1 SNHLY, CDR2 FYNNEI. V was trimmed by 4 bases and J by 2 bases, leaving 11 bases between them. CDR3 size: 14 residues. The CDR3 coding sequence is TGTGCCAGCAGTGTTTCGGAGGACAACTATGGCTACACCTTC. As protein: CASSVSEDNYGYTF.

This chain connects TRBV5-6 to TRBJ2-5; tentatively, D is TRBD2 (5 bases). The germline CDR1 and CDR2 sequences are SGHDT and YYEEEE. V lost 4 bases, J lost 7 bases, and 11 bases lay in between. There are 12 residues in the CDR3. CDR3 loop: CASSGELLTQYF. The CDR3 DNA is TGTGCCAGCAGCGGGGAGCTGTTGACCCAGTACTTC. The complete variable domain, with remaining parts taken from reference TRBV5-6 and TRBJ2-5, reads DAGVTQSPTHLIKTRGQQVTLRCSPKSGHDTVSWYQQALGQGPQFIFQYYEEEERQRGNFPDRFSGHQFPNYSSELNVNALLLGDSALYLCASSGELLTQYFGPGTRLLVL.

This clonotype was picked up many times. The chain combines TRBV29-1 with TRBJ2-7; a weak D match, TRBD2 (6 bases). The CDR3 is 14 residues long. V gave up 4 bases and J gave up 2 bases, with 15 bases separating them. Germline V gene data show CDR1 as SQVTM and CDR2 as ANQGSEA. The CDR3 loop is CSVVLALIPYEQYF. As DNA, the CDR3 is TGCAGCGTTGTTCTAGCGCTTATCCCCTACGAGCAGTACTTC.

This clonotype was picked up a small number of times. The rearrangement joins TRBV6-1 to TRBJ2-7, with D perhaps TRBD1 or TRBD2 (5 bases each). The CDR3 is made up of 15 amino acids. V lost 1 base and J 0 bases, leaving 10 bases between the germline ends. Germline values: CDR1 MNHNS, CDR2 SASEGT. CDR3: CASSEVGTASYEQYF. The CDR3 nucleotides read TGTGCCAGCAGTGAAGTGGGGACCGCCTCCTACGAGCAGTACTTC.